The 31 T cell receptor beta chains below all came from one sample that was sequenced in a study of T cells in Graves' hyperthyroidism and ophthalmopathy. Authors of the study amplified TCR beta CDR3 regions from RNA transcripts. The HTBI set primed first-round TCR CDR3 RT-PCR. TCRdb ran MiXCR on the multiplex PCR reads and lists one entry per CDR3 protein. Of approximately 560,000 distinct CDR3 sequences in the sample, more than 15% were seen once. The source material was blood. All receptors come from a woman younger than 45 with Graves' hyperthyroidism.

This clonotype has ten or more counts. V gene TRBV6-2 or TRBV6-3 combines with J gene TRBJ2-1; 15 bases match TRBD2. Germline trimming cut 3 bases from V and 0 bases from J; bases unmatched to any gene: 12. The CDR3 has 21 residues. Per the germline V gene, CDR1 is MNHEY and CDR2 is SVGEGT. CDR3 coding DNA: TGTGCCAGCAGTTATGAGGCCTCCGGGACTAGCGGGAGGAGCTCCTACAATGAGCAGTTCTTC. Its protein is CASSYEASGTSGRSSYNEQFF.

Many counts were recorded for this clonotype. At one boundary the junction diverges from the germline segment, which might be a read error. This chain connects TRBV7-6 to TRBJ2-7; the D gene is possibly TRBD1 (6 bases). Germline-derived CDR1 and CDR2 are SGHVS and FNYEAQ. The CDR3 runs to 13 residues. The CDR3 is CASSRQVSHEQYF. In nucleotides, the CDR3 is TGTGCCAGCAGCCGACAGGTCTCCCACGAGCAGTACTTC.

This clonotype was found many times. V is TRBV7-2 and J is TRBJ1-2; D gene ambiguous. The CDR3 is made up of 15 amino acids. The germline gives CDR1 SGHTA, CDR2 FQGNSA. V shed 5 bases and J shed 0 bases, with 13 bases lying between them. CDR3 bases: TGTGCCAGCAGCCCAGAGGCAGGCGCTAACTATGGCTACACCTTC. As protein: CASSPEAGANYGYTF.

In its sample, this clonotype was seen a few times. The chain employs TRBV9 and TRBJ2-1; TRBD2 aligns across 14 bases. CDR3 size: 17 residues. Germline CDR1 reads SGDLS; CDR2 reads YYNGEE. V lost 0 bases, J lost 7 bases, and 6 bases stayed unmatched. CDR3 nucleotides: TGTGCCAGCAGCGTAGGGGGACTAGCGGGAGTGGGGAATGAGCAGTTCTTC. Amino acid sequence: CASSVGGLAGVGNEQFF.

Ten or more counts support this clonotype. V gene TRBV7-8 combines with J gene TRBJ1-2; 9 bases align to TRBD1. Germline V gives CDR1 SGHVS, CDR2 FQNEAQ. The V gene end was trimmed by 1 base and the J gene end by 4 bases; junction bases not matched to a gene: 7. The CDR3 covers 16 residues. The CDR3 DNA reads as TGTGCCAGCAGCTTAGACAGGGGGCGTTTGGGCTATGGCTACACCTTC. Translated: CASSLDRGRLGYGYTF.

This clonotype was counted at least ten times. This chain joins TRBV29-1 and TRBJ1-1, with D perhaps matching TRBD1 (6 bases). Germline V gene sequence: CDR1 SQVTM, CDR2 ANQGSEA. V was pared by 4 bases and J by 0 bases, with 15 bases between. The length of the CDR3 is 15 residues. CDR3 DNA: TGCAGCGTTGGGGGGGGGGCGAGTGTGAACACTGAAGCTTTCTTT. Protein sequence: CSVGGGASVNTEAFF.

This clonotype was detected many times. The rearrangement joins TRBV19 to TRBJ1-5, with D perhaps TRBD1 (5 bases). The V gene's germline CDR1 is LNHDA and CDR2 SQIVND (reference sequence). This CDR3 is 15 amino acids long. V gave up 7 bases and J gave up 2 bases, with 15 bases separating them. DNA for the CDR3: TGTGCCAGTAACCGCGGACACGGACGCAATCAGCCCCAGCATTTT. This encodes CASNRGHGRNQPQHF.

The chain carries TRBV9 and TRBJ2-3; D might be TRBD1 (5 bases). The length of the CDR3 is 18 residues. Germline-derived CDR1 and CDR2 are SGDLS and YYNGEE. The V and J ends lost 4 bases and 2 bases respectively, with 23 bases between them. The CDR3 is CASSPKPLPARATDTQYF. In nucleotides, the CDR3 is TGTGCCAGCAGCCCGAAACCCCTCCCGGCCAGGGCCACAGATACGCAGTATTTT.

This clonotype was observed at least ten times. The chain's CDR3 is CASSLGVPGLNTEAFF. For the CDR3, the DNA is TGCGCCAGCAGCTTGGGAGTTCCAGGGCTTAACACTGAAGCTTTCTTT. V is TRBV5-1 and J is TRBJ1-1, with D tentatively TRBD1 (5 bases). The CDR3 extends over 16 amino acids. V dropped 0 bases and J dropped 2 bases, with 14 bases sitting between them. Germline CDR1 reads SGHRS; CDR2 reads YFSETQ.

In its sample, this clonotype was seen many times. The chain joins TRBV6-6 to TRBJ2-3; D uncertain. The CDR3 is 13 amino acids. Trimming stripped 2 bases from V and 5 bases from J, with 8 bases between. From germline, CDR1 is MNHNY and CDR2 SVGAGI (reference sequence). The CDR3 DNA reads as TGTGCCAGCAGTTACCGGGCAAGAGATACGCAGTATTTT. Amino acids: CASSYRARDTQYF.

In its sample, this clonotype was seen many times. The chain links TRBV30 to TRBJ2-1; a possible D gene is TRBD2 (6 bases). Germline CDR1 is GTSNPN and CDR2 is SVGIG (reference sequence). This CDR3 has 16 residues. The V gene lost 3 bases and the J gene lost 0 bases, with 15 bases spanning the gap. This CDR3 reads CAWRAGLWSSYNEQFF. In DNA form, the CDR3 reads TGTGCCTGGAGGGCGGGACTTTGGAGCTCCTACAATGAGCAGTTCTTC.

This clonotype was detected many times. V usage is TRBV7-7 and J usage is TRBJ2-1, with D maybe TRBD2 (6 bases). Trimming pared 8 bases from V and 6 bases from J, leaving 11 bases between. Germline V gene data show CDR1 as SSHAT and CDR2 as FNYEAQ (reference sequence). The CDR3 is 12 amino acids. The CDR3 here is CASGRSGNEQFF. The CDR3 region has the DNA TGTGCCAGCGGGAGGTCTGGCAATGAGCAGTTCTTC. Together with reference TRBV7-7 and TRBJ2-1, the CDR3 gives the full variable domain: GAGVSQSPRYKVTKRGQDVTLRCDPISSHATLYWYQQALGQGPEFLTYFNYEAQPDKSGLPSDRFSAERPEGSISTLTIQRTEQRDSAMYRCASGRSGNEQFFGPGTRLTVL.

This clonotype appeared many times. The chain carries TRBV7-2 and TRBJ2-3, with TRBD2 identical over 8 bases. The germline CDR1 and CDR2 sequences are SGHTA and FQGNSA. The CDR3 loop spans 16 amino acids. V gave up 7 bases and J gave up 0 bases; unmatched junction bases: 9. Here the CDR3 DNA reads TGTGCCAGCATCGGTTCTAGCGGGCCTAGCACAGATACGCAGTATTTT. This codes for CASIGSSGPSTDTQYF. Together with reference TRBV7-2 and TRBJ2-3, the CDR3 gives the full variable domain: GAGVSQSPSNKVTEKGKDVELRCDPISGHTALYWYRQSLGQGLEFLIYFQGNSAPDKSGLPSDRFSAERTGGSVSTLTIQRTQQEDSAVYLCASIGSSGPSTDTQYFGPGTRLTVL.

This chain connects TRBV3-1 to TRBJ1-3, with D perhaps matching TRBD1 (5 bases). This CDR3 comprises 15 residues. V was shortened by 6 bases and J by 2 bases, with 14 bases between the two germline ends. Germline loops: CDR1 LGHDT, CDR2 YNNKEL (reference sequence). The CDR3 loop reads CASSFLRDPGNTIYF. In DNA, the CDR3 is TGTGCCAGCAGTTTCCTCAGGGATCCTGGAAACACCATATATTTT.

This clonotype was observed a handful of times. V and J are TRBV19 and TRBJ1-6; 8 bases line up with TRBD1. Looked up from germline, CDR1 is LNHDA and CDR2 is SQIVND (reference sequence). The CDR3 loop spans 15 amino acids. V was pared by 7 bases and J by 9 bases, with 11 bases of the junction left unmatched. The CDR3 bases are TGTGCCAGTAACTTAATCGGGACAGGTGGTTCACCCCTCCACTTT. This codes for CASNLIGTGGSPLHF.

This clonotype has at least ten counts. This chain joins TRBV7-6 and TRBJ1-1, with 11 bases lining up with TRBD1. CDR3 length equals 15 residues. Trimming at V came to 5 bases and at J to 3 bases, leaving 5 bases not matched to a gene. Per the germline V gene, CDR1 is SGHVS and CDR2 is FNYEAQ. The DNA of the CDR3 is TGTGCCAGCAGCCAACCGGGACAGGGGGACACTGAAGCTTTCTTT. It yields the protein CASSQPGQGDTEAFF.

The chain employs TRBV19 and TRBJ2-1; 8 bases agree with TRBD2. V dropped 2 bases and J dropped 4; count of bases not matched to a gene: 4. Per the germline V gene, CDR1 is LNHDA and CDR2 is SQIVND (reference sequence). This CDR3 is built from 15 residues. The CDR3 loop is CASSINGRDYNEQFF. The CDR3 bases are TGTGCCAGTAGTATAAACGGGAGGGATTACAATGAGCAGTTCTTC.

The chain carries TRBV18 and TRBJ1-1; 8 bases line up with TRBD1. Trimming cost V 2 bases and J 3 bases; bases outside gene matches: 17. Germline V lookup: CDR1 KGHSH, CDR2 LQKENI. CDR3 length: 19 amino acids. As DNA, the CDR3 is TGTGCCAGCTCACCATCATCCCCGACAGGGGCGCGGAGGGACACTGAAGCTTTCTTT. Its protein is CASSPSSPTGARRDTEAFF.

V and J are TRBV4-3 and TRBJ1-1; weak D call: TRBD1 (5 bases). The length of the CDR3 is 13 residues. The germline V gene encodes CDR1 LGHNA and CDR2 YSLEER. Trimming pared 1 base from V and 6 bases from J, leaving 9 bases between. CDR3 nucleotides: TGCGCCAGCAGCCAAGCAGGGATCTCTGAAGCTTTCTTT. Translation: CASSQAGISEAFF.

This clonotype was detected ten times or more. The CDR3 nucleotides are TGTGCCTGGAGCGGACAGGCTGACACTGAAGCTTTCTTT. It is translated as CAWSGQADTEAFF. The gene calls are TRBV30 and TRBJ1-1; 7 bases agree with TRBD1. The CDR3 covers 13 residues. The V gene's germline CDR1 is GTSNPN and CDR2 SVGIG (reference sequence). Losses at the gene ends were 3 bases for V and 3 bases for J; bases not matched to a gene: 4.

The gene calls are TRBV10-3 and TRBJ2-7; 8 nucleotides agree with TRBD1. J lost 3 bases, V lost 0 bases, and 4 bases had no gene match. Germline V gene lookup returns CDR1 ENHRY and CDR2 SYGVKD. The CDR3 totals 15 residues. For the CDR3, the DNA is TGTGCCATCAGTGAGTCCGCCAGGGGGCTCTACGAGCAGTACTTC. This codes for CAISESARGLYEQYF.

In its sample, this clonotype was seen a few times. V is TRBV7-9 and J is TRBJ1-2; D is possibly TRBD1 (6 bases). Germline V gives CDR1 SEHNR, CDR2 FQNEAQ (reference sequence). V lost 5 bases, J lost 4 bases, and 14 bases lay in between. The CDR3 is 14 amino acids. In DNA form, the CDR3 reads TGTGCCAGCAGCCTCCGGGAAGGGGGCTATGGCTACACCTTC. Amino acid sequence: CASSLREGGYGYTF. The variable domain in full, with the rest retrieved from reference TRBV7-9 and TRBJ1-2, is DTGVSQNPRHKITKRGQNVTFRCDPISEHNRLYWYRQTLGQGPEFLTYFQNEAQLEKSRLLSDRFSAERPKGSFSTLEIQRTEQGDSAMYLCASSLREGGYGYTFGSGTRLTVV.

The chain couples TRBV7-9 to TRBJ2-1; 16 nucleotides match TRBD2. The CDR3 has 18 residues. CDR1 is SEHNR and CDR2 is FQNEAQ in the germline V gene (reference sequence). The ends lost 1 base at V and 5 bases at J; junction bases unmatched: 5. The CDR3 DNA reads TGTGCCAGCAGCTTAGGGGGACTAGCGGGAGGGATCCACAATGAGCAGTTCTTC. It translates to CASSLGGLAGGIHNEQFF.

This clonotype showed up just a few times. One end of the junction fails to match germline, which may point to a read error. The J gene is TRBJ2-2, the V gene TRBV20-1; tentatively, D is TRBD2 (6 bases). The germline V gene has CDR1 DFQATT and CDR2 SNEGSKA (reference sequence). This CDR3 is built from 13 residues. The CDR3, as DNA: TGCAGTGCTAGACGCGGGAACACCGGGGGGCTGTTTTTT. Amino acids: CSARRGNTGGLFF.

A few counts support this clonotype. The chain couples TRBV20-1 to TRBJ1-5; D not resolved. Trimming left V 5 bases short and J 0 bases short, with 23 bases between. CDR3 size: 18 residues. Per the germline V gene, CDR1 is DFQATT and CDR2 is SNEGSKA (reference sequence). DNA of the CDR3: TGCAGTGCTCTTCAAACCGGACGGGGAAGATATAGCAATCAGCCCCAGCATTTT. It translates to CSALQTGRGRYSNQPQHF.

This clonotype appeared many times. The chain combines TRBV5-1 with TRBJ2-5; 10 bases line up with TRBD1. Unmatched junction bases numbered 6, after V lost 0 bases and J lost 7 bases. CDR3 length equals 15 residues. Germline V lookup: CDR1 SGHRS, CDR2 YFSETQ. The CDR3 nucleotides read TGCGCCAGCAGCTTGGCGGGACAGGGGTTCGTGACCCAGTACTTC. Encoded protein: CASSLAGQGFVTQYF.

The V call is TRBV28, the J call TRBJ2-5; TRBD2 aligns across 8 bases. The CDR3 is 16 residues long. V lost 2 bases to trimming and J lost 4 bases; unmatched junction nucleotides: 9. Germline V gene sequence: CDR1 MDHEN, CDR2 SYDVKM. CDR3 nucleotide sequence: TGTGCCAGCAGTTTACTTCTCGGGACTAGAGGAGAGACCCAGTACTTC. It encodes CASSLLLGTRGETQYF. Supplemented by reference TRBV28 and TRBJ2-5, the full variable domain reads DVKVTQSSRYLVKRTGEKVFLECVQDMDHENMFWYRQDPGLGLRLIYFSYDVKMKEKGDIPEGYSVSREKKERFSLILESASTNQTSMYLCASSLLLGTRGETQYFGPGTRLLVL.

The chain links TRBV11-2 to TRBJ2-1, with 7 bases aligning to TRBD2. V shed 7 bases and J 0 bases; nucleotides not matched to a gene: 9. CDR1 is SGHAT and CDR2 is FQNNGV in the germline V gene. CDR3 size: 16 residues. The chain's CDR3 is CASTGVGGSSYNEQFF. In DNA form, the CDR3 reads TGTGCCAGCACCGGCGTGGGGGGGAGCTCCTACAATGAGCAGTTCTTC.

The chain employs TRBV19 and TRBJ2-7; TRBD1 is a possible D gene (5 bases). Germline V gives CDR1 LNHDA, CDR2 SQIVND (reference sequence). The CDR3 covers 13 residues. Deletions cut 3 bases from V and 6 bases from J, with 12 bases between. CDR3 in DNA: TGTGCCAGTAGTATGTCTTCCAGGGTCGAGCAGTACTTC. Translation gives CASSMSSRVEQYF.

The chain links TRBV6-2 or TRBV6-3 to TRBJ2-1, with D possibly being TRBD2 (6 bases). Trimming took off 2 bases at V and 7 bases at J, with 15 bases between the two ends. This CDR3 has 15 residues. CDR1 and CDR2 from the germline V gene are MNHEY and SVGEGT. CDR3 nucleotides: TGTGCCAGCAGTTACGGGGGAGGCCAGTATAATGAGCAGTTCTTC. Its translation is CASSYGGGQYNEQFF.

This clonotype was seen repeatedly, ten times or more. The rearrangement uses TRBV20-1 and TRBJ2-3, with TRBD1 as a possible D gene (6 bases). V was clipped by 5 bases and J by 6 bases, with 9 bases between them. Germline V lookup: CDR1 DFQATT, CDR2 SNEGSKA (reference sequence). The CDR3 contains 11 residues. For the CDR3, the DNA is TGCAGTGCTGGCGGACAGGATACGCAGTATTTT. This sequence encodes CSAGGQDTQYF.